This T cell receptor beta chain was captured in a study of post-analysis software for immune sequencing data. General study points: Roughly 5 TRBV segments occurring more often in patients than controls included TRBV5-6, TRBV5-1 and TRBV20-1. Under F measure analysis, samples from one preparation batch co-clustered strongly.

The authors incorporated unique molecular identifiers into the TCR beta cDNA libraries. TCRdb reanalysed the PCR reads using MiXCR and keeps one entry per CDR3 protein. The profile shows approximately 250,000 distinct CDR3 sequences, 30% to 45% of them singletons. CDR3 length: 14 amino acids. V lost 7 bases to trimming and J lost 1 base, with 16 bases between them. From germline, CDR1 is DFQATT and CDR2 SNEGSKA (reference sequence). This clonotype has a handful of counts. Its antigen is not known. The sequenced sample consisted of blood. This TCR came from a girl aged 10 to 17 with multiple sclerosis. The chain employs TRBV20-1 and TRBJ1-1; D gene uncertain. In nucleotides, the CDR3 is TGCAGTGTTAAAGAAGCCAGCTGGAACACTGAAGCTTTCTTT. Amino acid sequence: CSVKEASWNTEAFF.